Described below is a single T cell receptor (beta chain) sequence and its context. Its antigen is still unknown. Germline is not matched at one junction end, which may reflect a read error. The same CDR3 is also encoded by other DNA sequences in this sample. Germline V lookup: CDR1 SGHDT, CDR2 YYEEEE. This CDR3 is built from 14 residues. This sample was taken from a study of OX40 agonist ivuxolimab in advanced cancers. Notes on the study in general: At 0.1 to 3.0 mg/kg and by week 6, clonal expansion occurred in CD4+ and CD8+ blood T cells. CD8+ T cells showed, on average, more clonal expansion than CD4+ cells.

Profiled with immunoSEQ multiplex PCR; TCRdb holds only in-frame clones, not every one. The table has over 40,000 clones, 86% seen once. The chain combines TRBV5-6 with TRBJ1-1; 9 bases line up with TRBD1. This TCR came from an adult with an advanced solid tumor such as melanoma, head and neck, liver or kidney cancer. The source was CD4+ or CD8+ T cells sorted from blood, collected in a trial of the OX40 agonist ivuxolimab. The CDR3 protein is CASSGTGGNTEAFF. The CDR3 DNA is TGTGCCAGCAGCGGTACAGGGGGCAACACTGAAGCTTTTTTT.